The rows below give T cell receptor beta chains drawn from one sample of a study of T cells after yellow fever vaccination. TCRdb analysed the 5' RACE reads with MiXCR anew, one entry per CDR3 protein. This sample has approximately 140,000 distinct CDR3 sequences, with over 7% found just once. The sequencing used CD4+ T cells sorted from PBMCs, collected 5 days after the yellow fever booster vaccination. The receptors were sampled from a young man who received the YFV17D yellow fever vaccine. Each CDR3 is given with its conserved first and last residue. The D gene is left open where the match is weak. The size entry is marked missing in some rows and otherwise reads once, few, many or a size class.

CASSLRPAQETQYF TGCGCCAGCAGCTTGAGGCCAGCCCAAGAGACCCAGTACTTC TRBJ2-5 many TRBV5-1 14 .
CASSFAGLTDTQYF TGCGCCAGCAGCTTTGCGGGGCTCACAGATACGCAGTATTTT TRBJ2-3 many TRBV5-1 14 .
CASSLLHNEQFF TGTGCCAGCAGCCTTCTACACAATGAGCAGTTCTTC TRBJ2-1 many TRBV12-3/TRBV12-4 12 .
CASSSRDGYSNQPQHF TGTGCCAGCAGTTCCCGGGACGGATATAGCAATCAGCCCCAGCATTTT TRBJ1-5 many TRBV27 16 .
CAILRGSGTEAFF TGTGCCATCCTAAGGGGTTCGGGCACTGAAGCTTTCTTT TRBJ1-1 many TRBV6-2/TRBV6-3 13 .
CASSFQGDDTQYF TGTGCCAGCAGCTTCCAGGGTGACGATACGCAGTATTTT TRBJ2-3 many TRBV5-6 13 .
CSAMRLANEQFF TGCAGTGCTATGCGACTAGCCAATGAGCAGTTCTTC TRBJ2-1 many TRBV20-1 12 TRBD2
CSATIGTVSGNTIYF TGCAGTGCGACGATAGGGACAGTCTCTGGAAACACCATATATTTT TRBJ1-3 many TRBV20-1 15 TRBD1
CASSWRGESGGELFF TGTGCCAGCAGCTGGAGGGGCGAGTCAGGCGGGGAGCTGTTTTTT TRBJ2-2 . TRBV5-4 15 .
CASRAPQGYEQYF TGTGCCAGCAGGGCTCCCCAGGGCTACGAGCAGTACTTC TRBJ2-7 many TRBV7-2 13 .
CSARGGLAGGLSTDTQYF TGCAGTGCTAGAGGGGGACTAGCGGGAGGTCTAAGCACAGATACGCAGTATTTT TRBJ2-3 many TRBV20-1 18 TRBD2
CASTLAGGLGEQYF TGCGCCAGCACCCTAGCGGGAGGGCTTGGCGAGCAGTACTTC TRBJ2-7 many TRBV5-1 14 TRBD2
CASSFWRDRANTEAFF TGTGCCAGCAGCTTTTGGAGGGACAGGGCGAACACTGAAGCTTTCTTT TRBJ1-1 . TRBV7-8 16 TRBD1
CASSPSPLAGVYNEQFF TGCGCCAGCAGCCCTTCCCCCCTAGCGGGGGTGTACAATGAGCAGTTCTTC TRBJ2-1 few TRBV5-1 17 TRBD2
CASSQEYAGPPYEQYF TGTGCCAGCAGCCAAGAGTATGCGGGGCCCCCCTACGAGCAGTACTTC TRBJ2-7 few TRBV4-2 16 .
CASSQGLTDSYEQYF TGTGCCAGCAGCCAAGGCCTCACAGATTCCTACGAGCAGTACTTC TRBJ2-7 many TRBV14 15 .
CATSDVRQGGGEQYF TGTGCCACCAGTGATGTTCGACAGGGAGGCGGCGAGCAGTACTTC TRBJ2-7 . TRBV24-1 15 .
CASGYRDEQFF TGTGCCAGCGGTTACAGGGATGAGCAGTTCTTC TRBJ2-1 many TRBV6-5 11 .
CASSIFYEQYF TGTGCCAGCAGTATATTCTACGAGCAGTACTTC TRBJ2-7 few TRBV25-1 11 .
CASTLPQTSGVTDTQYF TGCGCCAGCACCCTTCCCCAAACTAGCGGGGTCACAGATACGCAGTATTTT TRBJ2-3 many TRBV5-1 17 TRBD2
CASSAHPTGELFF TGTGCCAGCAGTGCGCACCCCACCGGGGAGCTGTTTTTT TRBJ2-2 many TRBV28 13 .
CSAMRPDTQYF TGCAGTGCTATGCGGCCAGATACGCAGTATTTT TRBJ2-3 many TRBV20-1 11 .
CSARTSVGSGELFF TGCAGTGCTAGGACTAGCGTGGGGAGCGGGGAGCTGTTTTTT TRBJ2-2 many TRBV20-1 14 TRBD2
CSAPGPSGANVLTF TGCAGTGCTCCAGGACCCTCTGGGGCCAACGTCCTGACTTTC TRBJ2-6 few TRBV20-1 14 .
CASSYNSWGYEQYF TGTGCCAGCAGTTATAATTCGTGGGGTTACGAGCAGTACTTC TRBJ2-7 many TRBV6-5 14 .
CSGGRGRAETQYF TGCAGTGGGGGTAGGGGCAGGGCAGAGACCCAGTACTTC TRBJ2-5 many TRBV20-1 13 .
CSASGVAGLTDTQYF TGCAGTGCTAGTGGGGTAGCGGGACTCACAGATACGCAGTATTTT TRBJ2-3 many TRBV20-1 15 TRBD2
CSTRQHDEQYF TGCAGCACTCGACAGCACGACGAGCAGTACTTC TRBJ2-7 many TRBV29-1 11 .
CASSSKAGGPYNEQFF TGTGCCAGCAGCTCAAAAGCGGGAGGGCCCTACAATGAGCAGTTCTTC TRBJ2-1 . TRBV5-4 16 TRBD2
CSARGQKDPIYF TGCAGTGCTAGAGGGCAGAAGGATCCCATATATTTT TRBJ1-3 many TRBV20-1 12 .
CASSFRRAGLEQYF TGTGCCAGCAGCTTTAGGCGGGCGGGTCTCGAGCAGTACTTC TRBJ2-7 . TRBV7-2 14 .
CASSHRYRANEQFF TGTGCCAGCAGCCACAGGTATCGCGCCAATGAGCAGTTCTTC TRBJ2-1 many TRBV3-1 14 .
CASRALIAGGAGELFF TGTGCCAGCAGAGCTCTAATAGCGGGAGGTGCCGGGGAGCTGTTTTTT TRBJ2-2 many TRBV2 16 TRBD2
CSVVLQLNTEAFF TGCAGCGTTGTCTTACAGTTGAACACTGAAGCTTTCTTT TRBJ1-1 many TRBV29-1 13 .
CSARDPGSGTDTQYF TGCAGTGCTAGAGATCCGGGCAGCGGCACAGATACGCAGTATTTT TRBJ2-3 many TRBV20-1 15 .
CASSLFTGDEQYF TGTGCCAGCAGCTTATTTACAGGGGACGAGCAGTACTTC TRBJ2-7 many TRBV7-9 13 TRBD1
CASGIQGPYEQYF TGTGCCAGCGGTATCCAGGGCCCCTACGAGCAGTACTTC TRBJ2-7 few TRBV12-3/TRBV12-4 13 .
CSGMTGANVLTF TGCAGCGGGATGACAGGGGCCAACGTCCTGACTTTC TRBJ2-6 . TRBV29-1 12 .
CASSQDVDRGNDGYTF TGTGCCAGCAGCCAAGACGTGGACAGGGGAAATGATGGCTACACCTTC TRBJ1-2 few TRBV3-1 16 TRBD1
CASSFYREGTEAFF TGTGCCAGCAGTTTTTACAGGGAAGGCACTGAAGCTTTCTTT TRBJ1-1 many TRBV27 14 .
CASSGITEAFF TGTGCCAGCTCAGGGATTACTGAAGCTTTCTTT TRBJ1-1 many TRBV19 11 .
CSVCGPAPGSVGAATEQYF TGCAGCGTTTGCGGCCCGGCTCCGGGTTCGGTAGGAGCGGCTACCGAGCAGTACTTC TRBJ2-7 . TRBV29-1 19 .
CSARDRGTEAFF TGCAGTGCTAGGGACAGGGGGACTGAAGCTTTCTTT TRBJ1-1 many TRBV20-1 12 TRBD1
CASSVGLAASNTGELFF TGTGCCAGCAGCGTAGGACTAGCGGCGTCGAACACCGGGGAGCTGTTTTTT TRBJ2-2 many TRBV9 17 TRBD2
CASSSYPSLGSFEETQYF TGTGCCAGCAGCTCGTATCCAAGCCTTGGTTCCTTTGAAGAGACCCAGTACTTC TRBJ2-5 many TRBV11-1 18 .
CASSLGTALYNEQFF TGCGCCAGCAGTCTAGGGACAGCCCTTTACAATGAGCAGTTCTTC TRBJ2-1 many TRBV5-1 15 TRBD1
CVSSILGLAKQETQYF TGCGTCAGCAGCATTCTGGGACTAGCTAAACAAGAGACCCAGTACTTC TRBJ2-5 . TRBV5-1 16 TRBD2
CASSRSADTQYF TGTGCCAGCTCGCGGAGTGCAGATACGCAGTATTTT TRBJ2-3 few TRBV6-2/TRBV6-3 12 .
CASSGTSGGQETQYF TGCGCCAGCAGCGGGACTAGCGGGGGGCAAGAGACCCAGTACTTC TRBJ2-5 . TRBV5-1 15 TRBD2
CASSQDPLAGITQYF TGCGCCAGCAGCCAAGACCCCCTAGCGGGCATTACGCAGTATTTT TRBJ2-3 many TRBV4-3 15 TRBD2
CAWSVGLTYNSPLHF TGTGCCTGGAGTGTAGGCCTGACATATAATTCACCCCTCCACTTT TRBJ1-6 many TRBV30 15 .
CASSVEGLAGGYNEQFF TGTGCCAGCAGCGTAGAGGGGCTAGCGGGAGGTTACAATGAGCAGTTCTTC TRBJ2-1 many TRBV9 17 TRBD2
CASSARGQGYNEQFF TGTGCCAGCAGCGCCCGGGGACAGGGGTACAATGAGCAGTTCTTC TRBJ2-1 many TRBV9 15 TRBD1
CASSSTSAHNEQFF TGCGCCAGCAGCTCTACTAGCGCCCACAATGAGCAGTTCTTC TRBJ2-1 few TRBV5-1 14 TRBD2
CSAGTSGKYNEQFF TGCAGTGCTGGGACTAGCGGGAAATACAATGAGCAGTTCTTC TRBJ2-1 many TRBV20-1 14 TRBD2
CASSRRGPPGTGELFF TGTGCCAGCAGCCGCCGGGGGCCCCCGGGGACCGGGGAGCTGTTTTTT TRBJ2-2 many TRBV6-1 16 .
CASSPTGTGAYEQYF TGTGCCAGCAGCCCCACAGGGACAGGGGCCTACGAGCAGTACTTC TRBJ2-7 . TRBV11-2 15 TRBD1